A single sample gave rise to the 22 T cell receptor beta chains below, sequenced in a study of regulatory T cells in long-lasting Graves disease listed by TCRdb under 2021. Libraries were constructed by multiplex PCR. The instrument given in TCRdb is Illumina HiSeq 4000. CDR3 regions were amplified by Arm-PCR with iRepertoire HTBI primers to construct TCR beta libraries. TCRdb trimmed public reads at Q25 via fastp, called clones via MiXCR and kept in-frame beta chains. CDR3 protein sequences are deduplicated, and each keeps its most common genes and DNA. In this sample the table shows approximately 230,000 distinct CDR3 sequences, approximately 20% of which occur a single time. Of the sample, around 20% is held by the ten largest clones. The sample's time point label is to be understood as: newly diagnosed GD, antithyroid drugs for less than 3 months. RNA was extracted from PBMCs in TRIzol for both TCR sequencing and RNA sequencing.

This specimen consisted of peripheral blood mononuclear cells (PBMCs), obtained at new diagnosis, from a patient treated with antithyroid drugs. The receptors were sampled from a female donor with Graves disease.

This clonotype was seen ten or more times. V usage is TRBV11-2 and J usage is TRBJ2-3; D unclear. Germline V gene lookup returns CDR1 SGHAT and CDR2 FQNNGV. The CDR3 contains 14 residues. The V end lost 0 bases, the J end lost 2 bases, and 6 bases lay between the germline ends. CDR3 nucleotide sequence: TGTGCCAGCAGCTTAGATCTCTACACAGATACGCAGTATTTT. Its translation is CASSLDLYTDTQYF.

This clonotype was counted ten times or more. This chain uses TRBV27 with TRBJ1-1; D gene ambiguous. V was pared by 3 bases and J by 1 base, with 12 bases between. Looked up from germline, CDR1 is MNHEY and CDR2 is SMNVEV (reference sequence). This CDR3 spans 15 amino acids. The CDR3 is CASSFSLWGNTEAFF. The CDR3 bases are TGTGCCAGCAGTTTCAGCTTGTGGGGGAACACTGAAGCTTTCTTT.

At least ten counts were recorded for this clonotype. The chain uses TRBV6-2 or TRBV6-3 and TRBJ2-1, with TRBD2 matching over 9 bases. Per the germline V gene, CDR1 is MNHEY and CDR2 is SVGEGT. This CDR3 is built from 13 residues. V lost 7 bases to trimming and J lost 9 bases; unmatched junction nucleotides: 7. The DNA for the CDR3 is TGTGCCAGCAAAGAGCGGGAGGAGGGTGAGCAGTTCTTC. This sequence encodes CASKEREEGEQFF.

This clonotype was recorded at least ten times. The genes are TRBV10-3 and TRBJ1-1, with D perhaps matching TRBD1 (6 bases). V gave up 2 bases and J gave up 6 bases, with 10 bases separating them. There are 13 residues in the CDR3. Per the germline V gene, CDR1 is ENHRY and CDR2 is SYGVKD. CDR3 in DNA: TGTGCCATCAGTGAGGGGGGCAGGTCTGAAGCTTTCTTT. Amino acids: CAISEGGRSEAFF.

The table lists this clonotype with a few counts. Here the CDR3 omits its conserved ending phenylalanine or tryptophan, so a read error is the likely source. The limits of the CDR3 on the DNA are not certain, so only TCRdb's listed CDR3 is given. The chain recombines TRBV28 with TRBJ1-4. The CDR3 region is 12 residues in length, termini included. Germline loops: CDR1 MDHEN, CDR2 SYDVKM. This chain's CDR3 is CASTATNEKLSC.

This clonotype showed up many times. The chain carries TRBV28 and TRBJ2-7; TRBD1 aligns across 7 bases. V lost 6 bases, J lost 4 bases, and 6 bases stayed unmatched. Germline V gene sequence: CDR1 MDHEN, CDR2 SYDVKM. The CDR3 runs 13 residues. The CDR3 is CASRWTGPYEQYF. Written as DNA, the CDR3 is TGTGCCAGCAGGTGGACAGGACCTTACGAGCAGTACTTC.

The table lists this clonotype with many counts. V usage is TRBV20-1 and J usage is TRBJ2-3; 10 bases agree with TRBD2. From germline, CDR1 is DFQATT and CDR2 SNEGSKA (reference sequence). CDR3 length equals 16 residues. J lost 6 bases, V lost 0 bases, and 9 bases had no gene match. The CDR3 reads CSARDILAGVTDTQYF. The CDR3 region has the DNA TGCAGTGCTAGAGATATCCTAGCGGGAGTCACTGATACGCAGTATTTT.

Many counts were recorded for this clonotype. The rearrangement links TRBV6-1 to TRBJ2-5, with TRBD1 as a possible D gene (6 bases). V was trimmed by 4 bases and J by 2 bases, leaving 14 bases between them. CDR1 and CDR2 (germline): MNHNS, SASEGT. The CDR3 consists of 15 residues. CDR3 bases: TGTGCCAGCAGTGCCGCACAGGGTGCACAAGAGACCCAGTACTTC. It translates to CASSAAQGAQETQYF.

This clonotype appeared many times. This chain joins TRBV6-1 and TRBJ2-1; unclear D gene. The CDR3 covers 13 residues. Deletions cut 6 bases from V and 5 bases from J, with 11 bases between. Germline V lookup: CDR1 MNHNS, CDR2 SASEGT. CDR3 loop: CASSSRWDNEQFF. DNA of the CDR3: TGTGCCAGCAGCTCTCGATGGGACAATGAGCAGTTCTTC.

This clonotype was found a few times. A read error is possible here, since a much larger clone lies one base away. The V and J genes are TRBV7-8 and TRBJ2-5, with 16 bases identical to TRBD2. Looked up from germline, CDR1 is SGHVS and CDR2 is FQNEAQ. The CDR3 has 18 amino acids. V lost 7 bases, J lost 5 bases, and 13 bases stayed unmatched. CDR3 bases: TGTGCCAGCACCCCCGGGACTAGCGGGAGGGCCCGCGGGGAGACCCAGTACTTC. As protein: CASTPGTSGRARGETQYF.

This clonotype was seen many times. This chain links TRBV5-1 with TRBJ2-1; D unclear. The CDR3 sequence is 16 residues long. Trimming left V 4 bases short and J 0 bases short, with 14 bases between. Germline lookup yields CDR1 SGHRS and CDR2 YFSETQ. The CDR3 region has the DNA TGCGCCAGCAGCCCTCGTACCGTCCACTCCTACAATGAGCAGTTCTTC. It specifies CASSPRTVHSYNEQFF.

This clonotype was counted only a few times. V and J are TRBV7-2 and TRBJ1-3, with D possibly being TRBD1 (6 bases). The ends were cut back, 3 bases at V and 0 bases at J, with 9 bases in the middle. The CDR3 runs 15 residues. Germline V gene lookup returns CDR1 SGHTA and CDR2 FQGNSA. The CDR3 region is CASSFTGRSGNTIYF. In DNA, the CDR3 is TGTGCCAGCAGCTTTACAGGGCGCTCTGGAAACACCATATATTTT.

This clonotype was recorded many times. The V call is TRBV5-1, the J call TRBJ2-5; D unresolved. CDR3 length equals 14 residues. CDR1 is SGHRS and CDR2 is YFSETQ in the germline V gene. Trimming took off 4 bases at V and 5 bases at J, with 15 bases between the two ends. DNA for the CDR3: TGCGCCAGCAGCGCAGGTGGGGATCTGGAGACCCAGTACTTC. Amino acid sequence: CASSAGGDLETQYF.

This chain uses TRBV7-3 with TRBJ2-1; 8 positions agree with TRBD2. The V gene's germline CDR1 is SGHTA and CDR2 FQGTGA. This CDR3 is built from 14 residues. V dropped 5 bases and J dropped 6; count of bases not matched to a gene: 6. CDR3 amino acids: CASSLSGTGNEQFF. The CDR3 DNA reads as TGTGCCAGCAGCCTTAGCGGGACTGGCAATGAGCAGTTCTTC.

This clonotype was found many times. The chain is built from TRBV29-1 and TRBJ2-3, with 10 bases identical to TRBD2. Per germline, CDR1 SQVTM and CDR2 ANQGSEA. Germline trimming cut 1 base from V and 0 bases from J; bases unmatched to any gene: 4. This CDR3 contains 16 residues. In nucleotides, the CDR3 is TGCAGCGTTGAAGGGCTAGCGGGAGAGAGCACAGATACGCAGTATTTT. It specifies CSVEGLAGESTDTQYF.

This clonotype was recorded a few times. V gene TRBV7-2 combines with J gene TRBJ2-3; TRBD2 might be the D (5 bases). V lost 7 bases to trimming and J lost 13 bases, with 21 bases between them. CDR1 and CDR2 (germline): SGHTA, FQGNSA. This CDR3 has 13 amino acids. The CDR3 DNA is TGTGCCAGCACCATACTCGGGAACCCCTTTGAGTATTTT. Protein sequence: CASTILGNPFEYF.

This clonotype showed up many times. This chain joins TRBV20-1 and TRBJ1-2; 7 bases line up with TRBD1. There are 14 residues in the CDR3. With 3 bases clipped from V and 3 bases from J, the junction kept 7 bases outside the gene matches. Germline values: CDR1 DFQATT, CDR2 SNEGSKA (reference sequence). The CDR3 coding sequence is TGCAGTGCTAGTAGAGGGACAGCTTACTATGGCTACACCTTC. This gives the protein CSASRGTAYYGYTF.

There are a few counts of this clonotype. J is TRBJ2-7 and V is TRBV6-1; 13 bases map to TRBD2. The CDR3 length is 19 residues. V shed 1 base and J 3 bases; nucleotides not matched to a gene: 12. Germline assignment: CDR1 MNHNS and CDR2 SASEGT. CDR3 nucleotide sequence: TGTGCCAGCAGTGAAGTGTATTGGACTAGCGGGAGCATAAACTACGAGCAGTACTTC. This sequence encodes CASSEVYWTSGSINYEQYF.

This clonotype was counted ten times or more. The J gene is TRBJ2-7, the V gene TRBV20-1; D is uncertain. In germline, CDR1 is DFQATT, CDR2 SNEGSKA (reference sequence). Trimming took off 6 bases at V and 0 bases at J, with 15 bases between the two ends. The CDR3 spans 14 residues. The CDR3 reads CSADPGQSSYEQYF. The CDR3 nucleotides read TGCAGTGCAGACCCCGGGCAGAGCTCCTACGAGCAGTACTTC.

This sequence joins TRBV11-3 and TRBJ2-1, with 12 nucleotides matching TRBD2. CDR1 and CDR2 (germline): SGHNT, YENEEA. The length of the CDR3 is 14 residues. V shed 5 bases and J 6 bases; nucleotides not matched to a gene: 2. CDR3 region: CASSRLAGANEQFF. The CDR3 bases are TGTGCCAGCAGCCGACTAGCGGGGGCCAATGAGCAGTTCTTC. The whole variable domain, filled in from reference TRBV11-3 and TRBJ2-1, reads EAGVVQSPRYKIIEKKQPVAFWCNPISGHNTLYWYLQNLGQGPELLIRYENEEAVDDSQLPKDRFSAERLKGVDSTLKIQPAELGDSAVYLCASSRLAGANEQFFGPGTRLTVL.

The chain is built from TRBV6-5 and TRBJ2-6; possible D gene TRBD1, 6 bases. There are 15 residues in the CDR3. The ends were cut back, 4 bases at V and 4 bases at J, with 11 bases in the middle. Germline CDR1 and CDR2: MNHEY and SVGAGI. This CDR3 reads CASSSRGTGANVLTF. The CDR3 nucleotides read TGTGCCAGCAGTTCCAGGGGCACCGGGGCCAACGTCCTGACTTTC.

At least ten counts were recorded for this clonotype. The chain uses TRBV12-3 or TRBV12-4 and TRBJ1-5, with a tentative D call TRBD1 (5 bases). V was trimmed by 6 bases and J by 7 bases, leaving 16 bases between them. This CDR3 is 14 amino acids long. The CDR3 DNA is TGTGCCAGCAGCCGCTTAAGTGGGGACCAGCCCCAGCATTTT. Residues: CASSRLSGDQPQHF.